This is a list of T cell receptor beta chains from one sample in a study of blood T cell repertoires in COVID-19. Clones were read by immunoSEQ multiplex PCR, and TCRdb kept only the in-frame ones, dropping some. The repertoire holds about 480,000 clones, with approximately 87% as singletons. What was sequenced was PBMCs or T cells enriched from blood (not recorded which). The receptors come from a woman between 40 and 50 years old who had recovered from COVID-19. CDR3s leave out the opening cysteine and the closing phenylalanine or tryptophan. Fields, in order: J gene, V gene, CDR3 protein.

J: TRBJ1-2
V: TRBV19
CDR3: ASSIGDRAYGYT

J: TRBJ2-3
V: TRBV4-3
CDR3: ASSQDFSGSYTDTQY

J: TRBJ2-2
V: TRBV6-5
CDR3: ASSPGLAGPVVF

J: TRBJ2-3
V: TRBV7-9
CDR3: ASSLGTSGRVGTDTQY

J: TRBJ1-1
V: TRBV25-1
CDR3: ASSGQGGTEAF

J: TRBJ2-2
V: TRBV25-1
CDR3: ASSESNTGELF

J: TRBJ2-1
V: TRBV2
CDR3: ASRLQGLLYNEQF

J: TRBJ2-7
V: TRBV19
CDR3: ASSPSGGPEQY

J: TRBJ2-2
V: TRBV5-1
CDR3: ASSFLIERDTGELF

J: TRBJ2-7
V: TRBV12-3/TRBV12-4
CDR3: ASALDSSEEQY

J: TRBJ2-1
V: TRBV5-5
CDR3: ASSLVTGGINEQF

J: TRBJ2-5
V: TRBV19
CDR3: ASSLGLAGVVETQY

J: TRBJ2-3
V: TRBV30
CDR3: AWSVQSDTQY

J: TRBJ2-5
V: TRBV5-1
CDR3: ASSRDSSQETQY

J: TRBJ2-1
V: TRBV5-1
CDR3: ASSRLDRPSSYNEQF

J: TRBJ1-1
V: TRBV7-2
CDR3: ASSFLGQGLEAF

J: TRBJ2-1
V: TRBV29-1
CDR3: SVKTGGGYNEQF

J: TRBJ1-1
V: TRBV4-3
CDR3: ASSQNSATEAF

J: TRBJ1-4
V: TRBV2
CDR3: ASSLDIQLF

J: TRBJ1-6
V: TRBV3-1/TRBV3-2
CDR3: ASSRWTDNSPLH

J: TRBJ1-2
V: TRBV19
CDR3: ASSISRYGYT

J: TRBJ2-5
V: TRBV24-1
CDR3: ATSDPAGGSGETQY

J: TRBJ2-7
V: TRBV13
CDR3: ASSPGTGGDEQY

J: TRBJ2-3
V: TRBV4-3
CDR3: ASSLATGLFTDTQY

J: TRBJ2-2
V: TRBV10-3
CDR3: AISGLDAPGELF

J: TRBJ2-2
V: TRBV13
CDR3: ASSSPTDYNSNTGELF

J: TRBJ2-1
V: TRBV2
CDR3: ASGAYNEQF

J: TRBJ1-1
V: TRBV7-9
CDR3: ASSLVTGNTEAF

J: TRBJ1-3
V: TRBV30
CDR3: AWSALVSGNTIY

J: TRBJ2-1
V: TRBV6-5
CDR3: ASSYGLVRYNEQF

J: TRBJ1-2
V: TRBV7-9
CDR3: ASSLESPTGSGYT